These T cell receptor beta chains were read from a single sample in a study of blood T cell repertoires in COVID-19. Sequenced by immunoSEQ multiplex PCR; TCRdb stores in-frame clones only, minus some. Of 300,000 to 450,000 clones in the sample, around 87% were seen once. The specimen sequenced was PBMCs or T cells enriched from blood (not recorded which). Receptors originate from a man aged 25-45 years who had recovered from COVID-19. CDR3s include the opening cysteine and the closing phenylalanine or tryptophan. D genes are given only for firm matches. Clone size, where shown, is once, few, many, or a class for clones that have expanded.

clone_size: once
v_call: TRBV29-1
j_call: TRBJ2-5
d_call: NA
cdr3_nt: TGCAGCGTTGGGACAGAAGAGACCCAGTACTTC
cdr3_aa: CSVGTEETQYF

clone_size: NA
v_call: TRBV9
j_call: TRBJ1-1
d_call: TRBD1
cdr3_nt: TGTGCCAGCAGCGTAGAGGCCAGGGGGAGAGGGACTGAAGCTTTCTTT
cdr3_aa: CASSVEARGRGTEAFF

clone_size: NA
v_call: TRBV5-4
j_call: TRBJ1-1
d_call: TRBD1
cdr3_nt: TGTGCCAGCAGCTTGGCCTCTTGGGACAGACGAATGAACACTGAAGCTTTCTTT
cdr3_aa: CASSLASWDRRMNTEAFF

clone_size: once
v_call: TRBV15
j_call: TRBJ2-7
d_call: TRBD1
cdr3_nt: TGTGCCACCAGCAGAGACAGGGGGCCCTACGAGCAGTACTTC
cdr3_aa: CATSRDRGPYEQYF

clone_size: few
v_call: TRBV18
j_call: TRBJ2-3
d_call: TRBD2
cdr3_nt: TGTGCCAGCTCACCCAGCGGGGGGGCCCCAGATACGCAGTATTTT
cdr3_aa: CASSPSGGAPDTQYF

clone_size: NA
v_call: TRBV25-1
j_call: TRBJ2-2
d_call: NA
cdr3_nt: TGTGCCAGCAGTGTCGCCGGCCTAGGACTCCGCAACACCGGGGAGCTGTTTTTT
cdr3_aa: CASSVAGLGLRNTGELFF

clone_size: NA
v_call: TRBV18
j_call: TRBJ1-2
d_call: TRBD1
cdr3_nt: TGTGCCAGCTCACCATCTGGGACAGCAAACTATGGCTACACCTTC
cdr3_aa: CASSPSGTANYGYTF

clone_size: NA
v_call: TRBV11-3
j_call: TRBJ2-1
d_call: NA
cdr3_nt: TGTGCCAGCAGCCCCGGGGTCGATGAGCAGTTCTTC
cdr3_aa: CASSPGVDEQFF

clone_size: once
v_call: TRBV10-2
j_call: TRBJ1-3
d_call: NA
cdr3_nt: TGCGCCAGCAGTGATGGAGGTTTTGGCTCTCAATTTGGTGGAAACACCATATATTTT
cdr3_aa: CASSDGGFGSQFGGNTIYF

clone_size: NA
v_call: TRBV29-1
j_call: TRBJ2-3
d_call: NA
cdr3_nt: TGCAGCGCGTCCCCCGAACTGCGAGATACGCAGTATTTT
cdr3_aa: CSASPELRDTQYF